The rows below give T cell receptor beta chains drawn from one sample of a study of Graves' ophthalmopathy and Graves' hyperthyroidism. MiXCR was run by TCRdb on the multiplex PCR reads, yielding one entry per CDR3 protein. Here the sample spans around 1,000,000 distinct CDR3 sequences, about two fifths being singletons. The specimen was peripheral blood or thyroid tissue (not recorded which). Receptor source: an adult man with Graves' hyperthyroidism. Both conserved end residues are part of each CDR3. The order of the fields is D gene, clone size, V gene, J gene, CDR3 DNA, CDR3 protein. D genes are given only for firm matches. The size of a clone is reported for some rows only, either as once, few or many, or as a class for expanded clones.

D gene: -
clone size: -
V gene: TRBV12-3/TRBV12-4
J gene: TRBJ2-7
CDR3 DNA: TGTGCCAGCAGTTTAGCGCCCGGGGGAACCCACGAGCAGTACTTC
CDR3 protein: CASSLAPGGTHEQYF

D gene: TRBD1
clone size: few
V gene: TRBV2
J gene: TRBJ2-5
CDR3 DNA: TGTGCCAGCAGCTTGGGGACAGGGACGGAGACCCAGTACTTC
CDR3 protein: CASSLGTGTETQYF

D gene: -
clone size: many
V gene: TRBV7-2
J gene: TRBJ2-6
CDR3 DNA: TGTGCCAGCAGAAACACAGCGGTGGACCCCAACGTCCTGACTTTC
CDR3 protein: CASRNTAVDPNVLTF

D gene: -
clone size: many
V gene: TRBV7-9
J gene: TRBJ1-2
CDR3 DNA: TGTGCCAGTGCCCTCAGGGATGGCTACACCTTC
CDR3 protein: CASALRDGYTF

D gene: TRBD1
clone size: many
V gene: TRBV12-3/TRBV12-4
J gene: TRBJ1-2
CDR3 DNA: TGTGCCAGCAGTGAGGACAGGGCTAACTATGGCTACACCTTC
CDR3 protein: CASSEDRANYGYTF

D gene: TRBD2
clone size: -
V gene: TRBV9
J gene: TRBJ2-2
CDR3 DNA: TGTGCCAGCAGCGTAGCTCGGCTAGCGGGGTCCGCCGGGGAGCTGTTTTTT
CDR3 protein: CASSVARLAGSAGELFF

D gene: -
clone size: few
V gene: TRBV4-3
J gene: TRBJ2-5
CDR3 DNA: TGCGCCAGCAGCCAAGCCCTCTTTCAAGAGACCCAGTACTTC
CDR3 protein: CASSQALFQETQYF

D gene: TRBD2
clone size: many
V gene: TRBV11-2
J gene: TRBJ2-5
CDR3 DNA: TGTGCCAGCAGCCTAACCGGGGTAGCGGGGGGCTCCCGGTACCAAGAGACCCAGTACTTC
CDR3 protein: CASSLTGVAGGSRYQETQYF

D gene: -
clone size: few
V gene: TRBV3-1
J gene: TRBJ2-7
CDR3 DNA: TGTGCCAGCAGCCATAGGGCGAGCTCCTACGAGCAGTACTTC
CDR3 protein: CASSHRASSYEQYF

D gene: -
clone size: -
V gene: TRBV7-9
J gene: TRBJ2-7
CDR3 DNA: TGTGCCAGCAGCCGGAAGGGGATCCGTATCTACGAGCAGTACTTC
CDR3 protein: CASSRKGIRIYEQYF

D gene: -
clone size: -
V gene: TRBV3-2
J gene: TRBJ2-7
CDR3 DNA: TGTGCCAGCAGCCAAGGGATTCCCAGCGGCGAGCAGTACTTC
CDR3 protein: CASSQGIPSGEQYF

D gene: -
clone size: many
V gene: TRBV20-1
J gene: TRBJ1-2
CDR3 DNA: TGCAGTGCTAAGGACAGCGCTAACTATGGCTACACCTTC
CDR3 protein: CSAKDSANYGYTF

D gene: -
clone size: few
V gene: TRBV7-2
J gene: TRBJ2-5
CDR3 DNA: TGTGCCAGCAGCCAAGATGGGGTGGAACAAGAGACCCAGTACTTC
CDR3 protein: CASSQDGVEQETQYF

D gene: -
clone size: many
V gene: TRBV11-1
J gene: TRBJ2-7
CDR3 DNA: TGTGCCAGCGGGGCACTAGATTCCTACGAGCAGTACTTC
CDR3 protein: CASGALDSYEQYF

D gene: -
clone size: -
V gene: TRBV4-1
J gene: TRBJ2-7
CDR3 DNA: TGCGCCAGCAGCCAAGACAGGAACATTGCCTACGAGCAGTACTTC
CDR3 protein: CASSQDRNIAYEQYF

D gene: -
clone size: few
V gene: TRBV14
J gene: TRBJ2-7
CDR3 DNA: TGTGCCAGCAGCCAAGAACAAGGCAGGGAGTCCTACGAGCAGTACTTC
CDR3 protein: CASSQEQGRESYEQYF

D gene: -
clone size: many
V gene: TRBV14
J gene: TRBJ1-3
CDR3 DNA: TGTGCCAGCAGCGCTGGGACAAGAAGGCGTTCTGGAAACACCATATATTTT
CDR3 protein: CASSAGTRRRSGNTIYF

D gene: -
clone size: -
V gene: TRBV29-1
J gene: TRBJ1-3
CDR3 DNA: TGCAGCGTTCAGCTGGGAAACACCATATATTTT
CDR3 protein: CSVQLGNTIYF

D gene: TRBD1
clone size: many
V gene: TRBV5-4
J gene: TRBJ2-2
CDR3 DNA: TGTGCCAGCAGCAGGGACAGGAGCGACGCGAACACCGGGGAGCTGTTTTTT
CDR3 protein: CASSRDRSDANTGELFF

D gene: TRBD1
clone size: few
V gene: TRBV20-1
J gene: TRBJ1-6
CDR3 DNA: TGCAGTGCTAGGGAACCGGGACAGGATTATTCACCCCTCCACTTT
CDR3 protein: CSAREPGQDYSPLHF

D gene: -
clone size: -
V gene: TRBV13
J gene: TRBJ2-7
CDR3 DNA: TGTGCCAGCAGTTTTTGGGCAGGGGTTCTCCACGAGCAGTACTTC
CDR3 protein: CASSFWAGVLHEQYF

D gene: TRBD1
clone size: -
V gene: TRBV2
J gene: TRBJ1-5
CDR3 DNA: TGTGCCAGCAGCGACCAGGGGGCTGGTCAGCCCCAGCATTTT
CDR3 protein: CASSDQGAGQPQHF

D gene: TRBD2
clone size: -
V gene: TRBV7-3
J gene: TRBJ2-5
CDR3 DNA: TGTGCCAGCAGCCCTAGCGGGACAGCACAAGAGACCCAGTACTTC
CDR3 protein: CASSPSGTAQETQYF

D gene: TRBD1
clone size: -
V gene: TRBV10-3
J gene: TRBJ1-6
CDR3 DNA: TGTGCCATCAACCCTGGGACAGGGCGTTCACCCCTCCACTTT
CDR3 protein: CAINPGTGRSPLHF

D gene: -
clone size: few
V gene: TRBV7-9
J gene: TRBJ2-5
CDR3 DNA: TGTGCCAGCAGCCCCGCCGGGATACGTGGGGAGACCCAGTACTTC
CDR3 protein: CASSPAGIRGETQYF

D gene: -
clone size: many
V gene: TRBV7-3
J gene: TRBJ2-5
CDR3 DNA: TGTGCCAGCAGCTTATTGGCACGATCAGAGACCCAGTACTTC
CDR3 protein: CASSLLARSETQYF

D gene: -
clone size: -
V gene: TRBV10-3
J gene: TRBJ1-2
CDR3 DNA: TGTGCCATCAGTGAGTCGACCCTGGCCGGATCCCTTGGCACCTTC
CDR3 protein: CAISESTLAGSLGTF

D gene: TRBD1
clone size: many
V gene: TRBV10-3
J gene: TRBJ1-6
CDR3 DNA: TGTGCCAGCAAGATACAGGGGCGTAATTCACCCCTCCACTTT
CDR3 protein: CASKIQGRNSPLHF

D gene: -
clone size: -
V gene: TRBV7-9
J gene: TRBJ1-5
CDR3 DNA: TGTGCCAGCAGCCTACGCCTAGGGAGGGGGAAGTATAGCAGGTCCCCTCCCCAGTTT
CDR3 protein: CASSLRLGRGKYSRSPPQF

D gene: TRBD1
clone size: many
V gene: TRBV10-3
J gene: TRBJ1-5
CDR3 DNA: TGTGCCATCAGTGCGACCTCGGGACAGGGGATGGATCAGCCCCAGCATTTT
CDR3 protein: CAISATSGQGMDQPQHF

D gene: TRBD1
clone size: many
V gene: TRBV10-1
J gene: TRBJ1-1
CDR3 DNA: TGCGCCAGCAGTGAGTCCCGGACAGGGGATGGCATGAACACTGAAGCTTTCTTT
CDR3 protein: CASSESRTGDGMNTEAFF